This entry lists 8 T cell receptor beta chains sequenced from one sample in a study of blood T cell repertoires in COVID-19. Measured with immunoSEQ multiplex PCR; TCRdb has only the in-frame clones, and not every one. The sample yields hundreds of thousands of clones, approximately 85% seen once. The material sequenced was peripheral blood. The receptor source for this set is a woman aged 65 to 85 with acute or convalescent COVID-19.

This clone was detected a few times. Other DNA variants within this sample encode the same CDR3. J is TRBJ1-2 and V is TRBV11-2; no clear D gene. Trimming shortened V by 3 bases and J by 2 bases, and 7 bases separated the two germline ends. CDR1 is SGHAT, CDR2 FQNNGV, per germline. The CDR3 contains 13 residues. CDR3 nucleotides: TGTGCCAGCAGCTTTGAAGCAAACTATGGCTACACCTTC. Translating it yields CASSFEANYGYTF.

This sequence joins TRBV6-6 and TRBJ2-4; D possibly corresponds to TRBD2 (5 bases). V lost 4 bases to trimming and J lost 15 bases, with 16 bases between them. CDR1 MNHNY and CDR2 SVGAGI come from the germline V gene (reference sequence). The CDR3 is 12 amino acids. The CDR3 bases are TGTGCCAGCAGTTTCTCAGACGGGATACCGTACTTC. Translation: CASSFSDGIPYF.

The chain is built from TRBV15 and TRBJ2-5; 10 nucleotides line up with TRBD2. Trimming removed 0 bases from V and 9 bases from J; junction bases left unmatched: 13. The germline CDR1 and CDR2 sequences are LNHNV and YYDKDF (reference sequence). The CDR3 consists of 17 residues. The CDR3 nucleotides are TGTGCCACCAGCAGAGATTTGCTAGCGGGGGCCAGGTACGCCCAGTACTTC. The encoded protein is CATSRDLLAGARYAQYF.

The chain couples TRBV3-1 (or the pseudogene TRBV3-2) to TRBJ2-7; perhaps TRBD1 as D (6 bases). Germline V gene lookup returns CDR1 LGHDT and CDR2 YNNKEL (reference sequence). CDR3 length: 13 residues. V lost 0 bases and J lost 12, with 15 bases in between. CDR3 bases: TGTGCCAGCAGCCAAGATCAAAGCAGGACAGCGTACTTC. Residues: CASSQDQSRTAYF.

The gene calls are TRBV30 and TRBJ1-6; D is undetermined. This CDR3 has 15 residues. Deletions cut 4 bases from V and 0 bases from J, with 10 bases between. The germline V gene encodes CDR1 GTSNPN and CDR2 SVGIG (reference sequence). The CDR3 sequence is CAWKYASSYNSPLHF. DNA for the CDR3: TGTGCCTGGAAGTACGCCAGCTCCTATAATTCACCCCTCCACTTT.

V is TRBV11-2 and J is TRBJ1-6; no clear D. Trimming took off 5 bases at V and 6 bases at J, with 17 bases between the two ends. The CDR3 is 16 amino acids. Germline CDR1 and CDR2: SGHAT and FQNNGV. The CDR3 nucleotides are TGTGCCAGCAGCGCGCGCCAGGTTTCTACTAATTCACCCCTCCACTTT. Protein sequence: CASSARQVSTNSPLHF. The variable domain in full, with the rest retrieved from reference TRBV11-2 and TRBJ1-6, is EAGVAQSPRYKIIEKRQSVAFWCNPISGHATLYWYQQILGQGPKLLIQFQNNGVVDDSQLPKDRFSAERLKGVDSTLKIQPAKLEDSAVYLCASSARQVSTNSPLHFGNGTRLTVT.

The gene calls are TRBV28 and TRBJ1-2; TRBD1 matches 11 bases. This CDR3 is built from 13 residues. Germline CDR1 is MDHEN and CDR2 is SYDVKM. V shed 5 bases and J 7 bases; nucleotides not matched to a gene: 3. CDR3 residues: CASSPGTGGGYTF. The CDR3 coding sequence is TGTGCCAGCAGTCCCGGGACAGGGGGTGGCTACACCTTC.

CDR3 amino acids: CASSSGGGSTEAFF. The CDR3 region has the DNA TGTGCCAGCAGCTCGGGAGGCGGGAGCACTGAAGCTTTCTTT. The chain is built from TRBV5-4 and TRBJ1-1; D uncertain. The CDR3 has 14 amino acids. Germline V CDR1 and CDR2: SGHNT, YYREEE (reference sequence). Trimming pared 3 bases from V and 4 bases from J, leaving 13 bases between. The complete variable domain, with remaining parts taken from reference TRBV5-4 and TRBJ1-1, reads ETGVTQSPTHLIKTRGQQVTLRCSSQSGHNTVSWYQQALGQGPQFIFQYYREEENGRGNFPPRFSGLQFPNYSSELNVNALELDDSALYLCASSSGGGSTEAFFGQGTRLTVV.